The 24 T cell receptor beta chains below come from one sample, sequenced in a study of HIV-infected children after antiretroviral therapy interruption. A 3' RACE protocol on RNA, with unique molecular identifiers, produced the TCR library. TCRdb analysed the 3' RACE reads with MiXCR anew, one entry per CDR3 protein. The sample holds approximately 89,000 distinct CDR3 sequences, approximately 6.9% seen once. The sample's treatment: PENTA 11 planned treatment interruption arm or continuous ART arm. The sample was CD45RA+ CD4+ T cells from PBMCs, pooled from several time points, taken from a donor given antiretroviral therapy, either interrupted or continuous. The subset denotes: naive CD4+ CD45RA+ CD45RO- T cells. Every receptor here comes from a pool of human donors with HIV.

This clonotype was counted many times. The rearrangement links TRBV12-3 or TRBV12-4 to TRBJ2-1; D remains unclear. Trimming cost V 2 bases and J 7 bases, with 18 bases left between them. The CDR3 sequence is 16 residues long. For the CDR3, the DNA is TGTGCCAGCAGTTTACATTTTTCGCAAACGTGGAATGAGCAGTTCTTC. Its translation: CASSLHFSQTWNEQFF.

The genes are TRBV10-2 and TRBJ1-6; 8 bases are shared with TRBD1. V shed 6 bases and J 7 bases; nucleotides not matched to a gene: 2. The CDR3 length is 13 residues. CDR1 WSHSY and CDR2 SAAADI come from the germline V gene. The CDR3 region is CASSRQGNSPLHF. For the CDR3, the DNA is TGCGCCAGCAGCCGACAGGGGAATTCACCCCTCCACTTT.

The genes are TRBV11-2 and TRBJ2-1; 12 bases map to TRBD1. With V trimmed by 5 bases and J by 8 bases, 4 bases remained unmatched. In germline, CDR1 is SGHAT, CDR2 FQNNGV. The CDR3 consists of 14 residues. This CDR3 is CASSQGQGAHEQFF. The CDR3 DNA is TGTGCCAGCAGCCAGGGACAGGGGGCCCATGAGCAGTTCTTC. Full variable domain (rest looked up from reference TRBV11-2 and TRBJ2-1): EAGVAQSPRYKIIEKRQSVAFWCNPISGHATLYWYQQILGQGPKLLIQFQNNGVVDDSQLPKDRFSAERLKGVDSTLKIQPAKLEDSAVYLCASSQGQGAHEQFFGPGTRLTVL.

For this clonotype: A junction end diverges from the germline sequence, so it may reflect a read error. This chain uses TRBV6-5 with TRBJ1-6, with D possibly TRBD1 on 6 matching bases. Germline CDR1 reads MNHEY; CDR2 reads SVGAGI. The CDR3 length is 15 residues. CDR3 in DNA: TGTGCCATCAGTCCCACAGGGACATTTGGTTCACCCCTCCACTTT. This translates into CAISPTGTFGSPLHF.

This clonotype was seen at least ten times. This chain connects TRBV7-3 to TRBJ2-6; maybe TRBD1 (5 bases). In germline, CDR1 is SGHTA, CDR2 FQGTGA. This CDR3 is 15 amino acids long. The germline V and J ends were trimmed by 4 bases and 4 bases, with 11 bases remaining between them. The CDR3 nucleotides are TGTGCCAGCAGCTCAACAGGTTCCGGGGCCAACGTCCTGACTTTC. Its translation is CASSSTGSGANVLTF.

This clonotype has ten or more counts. The CDR3 loop reads CASSTRLAGGGWTQYF. CDR3 in DNA: TGTGCCAGCAGTACCCGACTAGCGGGAGGGGGTTGGACCCAGTACTTC. The V and J genes are TRBV28 and TRBJ2-5, with TRBD2 matching 14 bases. CDR3 size: 16 residues. V gave up 5 bases and J gave up 7 bases; unmatched junction bases: 9. CDR1 and CDR2 from the germline V gene are MDHEN and SYDVKM. Based on the CDR3 plus reference TRBV28 and TRBJ2-5, the full variable domain is DVKVTQSSRYLVKRTGEKVFLECVQDMDHENMFWYRQDPGLGLRLIYFSYDVKMKEKGDIPEGYSVSREKKERFSLILESASTNQTSMYLCASSTRLAGGGWTQYFGPGTRLLVL.

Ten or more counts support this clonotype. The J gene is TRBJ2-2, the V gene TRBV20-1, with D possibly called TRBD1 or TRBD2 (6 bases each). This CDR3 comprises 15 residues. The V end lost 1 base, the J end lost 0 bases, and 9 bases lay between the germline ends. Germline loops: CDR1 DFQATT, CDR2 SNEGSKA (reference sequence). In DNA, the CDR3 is TGCAGTGCTAGAGGGGGGGCAACGAACACCGGGGAGCTGTTTTTT. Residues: CSARGGATNTGELFF.

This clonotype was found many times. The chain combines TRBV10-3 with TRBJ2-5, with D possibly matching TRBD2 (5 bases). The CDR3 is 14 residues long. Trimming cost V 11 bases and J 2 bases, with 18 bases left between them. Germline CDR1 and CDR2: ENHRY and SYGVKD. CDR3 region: CASRDLPQQETQYF. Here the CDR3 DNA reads TGTGCCTCGAGGGATCTACCGCAACAAGAGACCCAGTACTTC.

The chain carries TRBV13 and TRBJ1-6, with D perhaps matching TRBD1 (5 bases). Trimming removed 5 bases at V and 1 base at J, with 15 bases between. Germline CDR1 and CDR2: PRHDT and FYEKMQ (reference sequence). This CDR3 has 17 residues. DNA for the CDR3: TGTGCCAGCAGCCGCGGGGCGGGGGAGTCCTATAATTCACCCCTCCACTTT. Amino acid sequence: CASSRGAGESYNSPLHF.

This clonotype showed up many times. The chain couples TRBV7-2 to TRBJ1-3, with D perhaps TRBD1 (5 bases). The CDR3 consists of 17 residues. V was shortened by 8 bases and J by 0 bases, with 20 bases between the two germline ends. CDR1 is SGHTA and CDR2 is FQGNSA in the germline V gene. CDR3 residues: CASPRTEGPRSGNTIYF. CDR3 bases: TGTGCCAGCCCGAGAACCGAGGGGCCTCGCTCTGGAAACACCATATATTTT.

The CDR3 coding sequence is TGTGCCAGCAGCTTGGAGCCCCTGTGGGGGCAGGGGAACACCGGGGAGCTGTTTTTT. Protein sequence: CASSLEPLWGQGNTGELFF. The chain joins TRBV7-3 to TRBJ2-2, with D possibly TRBD1 on 6 matching bases. The CDR3 runs to 19 residues. V lost 3 bases and J lost 1, with 21 bases in between. Germline V lookup: CDR1 SGHTA, CDR2 FQGTGA.

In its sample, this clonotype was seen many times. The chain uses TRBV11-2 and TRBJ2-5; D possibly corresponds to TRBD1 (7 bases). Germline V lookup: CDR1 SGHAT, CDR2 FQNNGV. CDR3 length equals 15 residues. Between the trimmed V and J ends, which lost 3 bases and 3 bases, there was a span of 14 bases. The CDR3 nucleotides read TGTGCCAGCAGCTTCAACAGGGGAGGAGAAGAGACCCAGTACTTC. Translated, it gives CASSFNRGGEETQYF.

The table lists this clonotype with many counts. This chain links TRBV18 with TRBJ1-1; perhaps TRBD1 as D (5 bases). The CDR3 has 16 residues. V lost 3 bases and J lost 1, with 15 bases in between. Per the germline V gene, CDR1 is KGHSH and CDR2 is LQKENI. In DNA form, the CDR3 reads TGTGCCAGCTCACCCGGCCAGGGACGCCAGAACACTGAAGCTTTCTTT. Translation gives CASSPGQGRQNTEAFF. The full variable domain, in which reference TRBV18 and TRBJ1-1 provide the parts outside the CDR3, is NAGVMQNPRHLVRRRGQEARLRCSPMKGHSHVYWYRQLPEEGLKFMVYLQKENIIDESGMPKERFSAEFPKEGPSILRIQQVVRGDSAAYFCASSPGQGRQNTEAFFGQGTRLTVV.

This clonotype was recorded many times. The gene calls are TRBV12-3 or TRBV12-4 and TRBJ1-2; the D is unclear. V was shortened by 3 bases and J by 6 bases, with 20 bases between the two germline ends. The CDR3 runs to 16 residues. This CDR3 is CASSLAPGPVSHGYTF. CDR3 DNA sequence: TGTGCCAGCAGTTTGGCACCTGGACCAGTGAGTCATGGCTACACCTTC.

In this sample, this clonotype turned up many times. CDR3 in DNA: TGTGCCAGCAGTCCGGGGACTTATTTTAGCTCTGGGGCCAACGTCCTGACTTTC. This translates into CASSPGTYFSSGANVLTF. The chain links TRBV12-3 or TRBV12-4 to TRBJ2-6, with TRBD2 as a possible D gene (6 bases). The CDR3 extends over 18 amino acids. Trimming took off 5 bases at V and 0 bases at J, with 17 bases between the two ends.

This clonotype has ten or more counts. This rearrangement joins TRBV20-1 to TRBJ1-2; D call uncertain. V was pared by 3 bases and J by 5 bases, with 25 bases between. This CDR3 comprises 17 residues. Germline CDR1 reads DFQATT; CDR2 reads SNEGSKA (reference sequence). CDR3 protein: CSASESASGGRLYGYTF. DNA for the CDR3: TGCAGTGCTAGTGAAAGTGCTAGTGGAGGACGGTTATATGGCTACACCTTC.

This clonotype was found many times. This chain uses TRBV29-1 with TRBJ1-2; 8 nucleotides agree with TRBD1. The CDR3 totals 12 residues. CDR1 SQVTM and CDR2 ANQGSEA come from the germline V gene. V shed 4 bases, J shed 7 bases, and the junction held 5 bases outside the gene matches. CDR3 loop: CSVAGQAVGYTF. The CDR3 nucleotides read TGCAGCGTTGCGGGACAGGCAGTTGGCTACACCTTC.

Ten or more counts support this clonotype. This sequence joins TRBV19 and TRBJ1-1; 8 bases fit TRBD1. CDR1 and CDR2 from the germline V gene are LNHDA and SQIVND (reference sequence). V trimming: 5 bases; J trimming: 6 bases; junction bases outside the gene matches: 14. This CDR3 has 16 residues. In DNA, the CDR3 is TGTGCCAGTAGTGGGACGCCCGGACAGGGTTTGGCTGAAGCTTTCTTT. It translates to CASSGTPGQGLAEAFF. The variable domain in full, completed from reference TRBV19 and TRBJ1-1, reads DGGITQSPKYLFRKEGQNVTLSCEQNLNHDAMYWYRQDPGQGLRLIYYSQIVNDFQKGDIAEGYSVSREKKESFPLTVTSAQKNPTAFYLCASSGTPGQGLAEAFFGQGTRLTVV.

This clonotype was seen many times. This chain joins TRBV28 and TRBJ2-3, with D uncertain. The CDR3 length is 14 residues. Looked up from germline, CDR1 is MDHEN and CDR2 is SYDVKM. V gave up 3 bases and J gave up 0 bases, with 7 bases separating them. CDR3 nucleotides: TGTGCCAGCAGTTTGGATGCTAGCACAGATACGCAGTATTTT. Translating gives CASSLDASTDTQYF. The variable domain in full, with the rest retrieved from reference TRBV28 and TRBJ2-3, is DVKVTQSSRYLVKRTGEKVFLECVQDMDHENMFWYRQDPGLGLRLIYFSYDVKMKEKGDIPEGYSVSREKKERFSLILESASTNQTSMYLCASSLDASTDTQYFGPGTRLTVL.

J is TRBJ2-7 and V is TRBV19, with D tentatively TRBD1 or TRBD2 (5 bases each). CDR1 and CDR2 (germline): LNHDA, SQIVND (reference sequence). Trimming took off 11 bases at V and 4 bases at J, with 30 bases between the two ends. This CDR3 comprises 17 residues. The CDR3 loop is CASAGKRGADSRYEQYF. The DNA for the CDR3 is TGTGCCTCAGCCGGGAAAAGGGGCGCGGATTCTCGGTACGAGCAGTACTTC.

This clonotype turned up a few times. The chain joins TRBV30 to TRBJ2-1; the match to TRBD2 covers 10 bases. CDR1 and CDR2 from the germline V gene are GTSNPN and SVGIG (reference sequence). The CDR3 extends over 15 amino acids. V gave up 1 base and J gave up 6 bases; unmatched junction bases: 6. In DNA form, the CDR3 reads TGTGCCTGGAGTGCCCTAGCGGGAGTGCTCAATGAGCAGTTCTTC. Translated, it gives CAWSALAGVLNEQFF.

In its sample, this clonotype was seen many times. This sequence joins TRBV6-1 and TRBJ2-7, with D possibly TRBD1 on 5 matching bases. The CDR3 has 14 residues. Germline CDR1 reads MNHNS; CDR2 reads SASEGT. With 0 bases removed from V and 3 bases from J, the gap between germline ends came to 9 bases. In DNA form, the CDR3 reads TGTGCCAGCAGTGAAGCACAGGATTTCTACGAGCAGTACTTC. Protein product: CASSEAQDFYEQYF.

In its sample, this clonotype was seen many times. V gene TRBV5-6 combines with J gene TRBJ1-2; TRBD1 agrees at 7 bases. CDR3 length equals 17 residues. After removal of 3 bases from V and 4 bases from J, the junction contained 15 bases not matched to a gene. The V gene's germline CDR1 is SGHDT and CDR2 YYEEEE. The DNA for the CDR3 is TGTGCCAGCAGCTGGTCGACAGGGTACCTCAGGGGCTATGGCTACACCTTC. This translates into CASSWSTGYLRGYGYTF.

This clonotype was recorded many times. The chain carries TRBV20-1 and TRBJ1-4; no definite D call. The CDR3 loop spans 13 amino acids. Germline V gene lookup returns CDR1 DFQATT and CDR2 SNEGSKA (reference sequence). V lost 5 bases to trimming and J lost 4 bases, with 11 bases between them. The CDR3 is CSAPQPNNEKLFF. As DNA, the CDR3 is TGCAGTGCTCCACAGCCAAATAATGAAAAACTGTTTTTT.